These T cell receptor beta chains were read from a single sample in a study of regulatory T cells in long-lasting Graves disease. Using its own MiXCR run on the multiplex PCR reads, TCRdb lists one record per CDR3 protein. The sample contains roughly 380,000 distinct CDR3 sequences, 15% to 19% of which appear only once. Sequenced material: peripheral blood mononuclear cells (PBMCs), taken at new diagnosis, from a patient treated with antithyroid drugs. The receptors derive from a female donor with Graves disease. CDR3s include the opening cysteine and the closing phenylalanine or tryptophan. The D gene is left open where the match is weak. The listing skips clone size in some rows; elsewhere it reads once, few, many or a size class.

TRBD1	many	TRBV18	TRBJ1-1	TGTGCCAGCTCACCGGGGACAGGGCGCACTGAAGCTTTCTTT	CASSPGTGRTEAFF
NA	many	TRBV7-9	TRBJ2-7	TGTGCCAGCAGCTTAGGATATGGGGCTGACTACGAGCAGTACTTC	CASSLGYGADYEQYF
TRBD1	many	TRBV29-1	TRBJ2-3	TGCAGCGCTTGGACAGGGGGGGCAGATACGCAGTATTTT	CSAWTGGADTQYF
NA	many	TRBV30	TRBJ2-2	TGTGCCTGGAACCAGAACACCGGGGAGCTGTTTTTT	CAWNQNTGELFF
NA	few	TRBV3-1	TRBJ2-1	TGTGCCAGCAGCCAAAAGGGGGGCAATGAGCAGTTCTTC	CASSQKGGNEQFF
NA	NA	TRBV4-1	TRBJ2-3	TGCGCCAGCAGCCCACCCCTGGCGGGGCGCACAGATACGCAGTATTTT	CASSPPLAGRTDTQYF
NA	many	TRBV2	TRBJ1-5	TGTGCCACAGCGTACAGGGTAAATCAGCCCCAGCATTTT	CATAYRVNQPQHF
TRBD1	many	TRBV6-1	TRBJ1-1	TGTGCCAGCAGTCCCGGACAGGGGTACATGCGGGCTTTCTTT	CASSPGQGYMRAFF
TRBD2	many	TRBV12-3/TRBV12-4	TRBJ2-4	TGTGCCAGCAGTTTCAGTCGCGGGGGGATAGCCAAAAACATTCAGTACTTC	CASSFSRGGIAKNIQYF
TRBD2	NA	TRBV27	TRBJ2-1	TGTGCCAGCAGTTTAGCGGGAGCCCGTAATGAGCAGTTCTTC	CASSLAGARNEQFF
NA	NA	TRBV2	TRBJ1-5	TGTGCCAGCAGTGAAGCGGGTCCGACAGGCTACAATCAGCCCCAGCATTTT	CASSEAGPTGYNQPQHF
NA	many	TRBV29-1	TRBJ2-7	TGCAGCGCTCGTGCCCGGGCCACCTACGAGCAGTACTTC	CSARARATYEQYF
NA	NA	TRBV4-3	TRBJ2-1	TGCGCCAGCAGCCAAGGGTCTTGGTATCGGCCTGGAACCTACAATGAGCAGTTCTTC	CASSQGSWYRPGTYNEQFF
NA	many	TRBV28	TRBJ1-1	TGTGCCAGCAGTGAAGGGCTCACTGAAGCTTTCTTT	CASSEGLTEAFF
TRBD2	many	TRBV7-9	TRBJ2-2	TGTGCCAGCAGGGATTCAACGGGACTAGCGGGTTTCCCTTCTCTGAACACCGGGGAGCTGTTTTTT	CASRDSTGLAGFPSLNTGELFF
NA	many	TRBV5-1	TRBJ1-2	TGCGCCAGCAGCTTGGAGGCCTCTGAGGACTATGGCTACACCTTC	CASSLEASEDYGYTF
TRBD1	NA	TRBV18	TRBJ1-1	TGTGCCAGCTCACCGGGACAGGGGGCCCTGAGGGCTTTCTTT	CASSPGQGALRAFF
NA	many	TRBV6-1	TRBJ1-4	TGTGCCAGCACTCCCGCCAGGTCCGTGGTCGGAAAACTGTTTTTT	CASTPARSVVGKLFF
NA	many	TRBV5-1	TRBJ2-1	TGCGCCAGCAGCTTGTGGGATGGGAATGAGCAGTTCTTC	CASSLWDGNEQFF
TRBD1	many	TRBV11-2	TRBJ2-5	TGTGCCAGCAGTCCCGGGACAGAAGAGACCCAGTACTTC	CASSPGTEETQYF
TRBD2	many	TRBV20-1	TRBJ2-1	TGCAGTGCTAGAGGTGGAGGACTAGCGTATAACAATGAGCAGTTCTTC	CSARGGGLAYNNEQFF
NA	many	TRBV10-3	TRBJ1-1	TGTGCCATCAGTGAGTCGGGGGTTGGGACTGAAGCTTTCTTT	CAISESGVGTEAFF
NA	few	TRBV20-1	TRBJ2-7	TGCAGTGCCTCGGGCAGCGGCTACGAGCAGTACTTC	CSASGSGYEQYF
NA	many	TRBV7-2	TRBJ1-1	TGTGCCAGCAGCTTAGGGCGGGCTGAAGCTTTCTTT	CASSLGRAEAFF